This record covers a single T cell receptor (beta chain). The sample comes from a study of blood T cell repertoires in COVID-19. Study details: There were acute and convalescent COVID-19 samples, and they came from the United States, Italy and Spain.

Between the trimmed V and J ends, which lost 5 bases and 7 bases, there was a span of 18 bases. The germline gives CDR1 MDHEN, CDR2 SYDVKM. The CDR3 contains 15 residues. Study processing details: The assay estimated nucleated cells by amplifying reference gene primers. Generated by immunoSEQ multiplex PCR, the TCRdb table keeps only in-frame clones and is missing some. V and J calls and clone size follow that table, whereas D and trimming were derived from the DNA. Of some 96,000 clones listed, 86% are singletons. Sequenced sample: peripheral blood. This sequence joins TRBV28 and TRBJ2-1; D might be TRBD1 (6 bases). The sequence was obtained from an elderly man with acute or convalescent COVID-19. In DNA, the CDR3 is TGTGCCAGCAGTCGTACCGGGCTTAGGGGGAATGAGCAGTTCTTC. Its protein product is CASSRTGLRGNEQFF.